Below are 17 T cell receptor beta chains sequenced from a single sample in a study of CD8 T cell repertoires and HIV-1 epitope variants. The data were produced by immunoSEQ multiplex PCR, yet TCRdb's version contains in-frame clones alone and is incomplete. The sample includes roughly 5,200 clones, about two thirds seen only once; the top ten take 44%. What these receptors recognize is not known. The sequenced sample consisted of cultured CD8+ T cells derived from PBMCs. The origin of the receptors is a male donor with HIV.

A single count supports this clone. Here the CDR3 DNA reads TGTGCCAGCAGCCTTACTAGCGGGGGAATGATCGCCTACGAGCAGTACTTC. The encoded protein is CASSLTSGGMIAYEQYF. The J gene is TRBJ2-7, the V gene TRBV14; TRBD2 matches at 11 bases. The CDR3 extends over 17 amino acids. Germline V gene data show CDR1 as SGHDN and CDR2 as FVKESK. The V segment lost 4 bases and the J segment 2 bases; nucleotides outside the gene matches: 10.

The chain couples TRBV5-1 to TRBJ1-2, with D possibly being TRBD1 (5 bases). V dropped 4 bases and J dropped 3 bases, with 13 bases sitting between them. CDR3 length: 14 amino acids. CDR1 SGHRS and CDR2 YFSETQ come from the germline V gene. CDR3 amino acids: CASSPRVGDYGYTF. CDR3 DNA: TGCGCCAGCAGCCCCCGAGTGGGGGACTATGGCTACACCTTC.

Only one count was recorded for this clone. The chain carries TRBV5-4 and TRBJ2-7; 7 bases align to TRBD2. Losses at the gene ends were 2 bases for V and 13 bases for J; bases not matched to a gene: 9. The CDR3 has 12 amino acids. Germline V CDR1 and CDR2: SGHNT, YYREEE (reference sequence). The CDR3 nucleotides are TGTGCCAGCAGCTTCGGGGGAGGGCCATTTTACTTC. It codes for CASSFGGGPFYF.

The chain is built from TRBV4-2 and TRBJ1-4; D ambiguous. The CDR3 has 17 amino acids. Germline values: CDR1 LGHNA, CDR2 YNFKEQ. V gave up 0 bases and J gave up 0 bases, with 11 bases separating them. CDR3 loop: CASSQEPNIATNEKLFF. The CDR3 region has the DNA TGTGCCAGCAGCCAAGAGCCTAACATTGCAACTAATGAAAAACTGTTTTTT.

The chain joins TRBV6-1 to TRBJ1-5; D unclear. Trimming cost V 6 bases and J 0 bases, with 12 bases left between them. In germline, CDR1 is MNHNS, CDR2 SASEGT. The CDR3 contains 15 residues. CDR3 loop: CASRTQRSSNQPQHF. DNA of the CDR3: TGTGCCAGCAGAACACAGCGAAGTAGCAATCAGCCCCAGCATTTT.

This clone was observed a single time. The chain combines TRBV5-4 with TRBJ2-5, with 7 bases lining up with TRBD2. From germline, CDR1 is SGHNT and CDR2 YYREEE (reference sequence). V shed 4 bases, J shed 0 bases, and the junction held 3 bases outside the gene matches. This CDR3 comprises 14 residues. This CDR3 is CASSDGTNQETQYF. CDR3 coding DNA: TGTGCCAGCAGCGATGGGACTAACCAAGAGACCCAGTACTTC. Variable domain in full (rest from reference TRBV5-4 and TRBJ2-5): ETGVTQSPTHLIKTRGQQVTLRCSSQSGHNTVSWYQQALGQGPQFIFQYYREEENGRGNFPPRFSGLQFPNYSSELNVNALELDDSALYLCASSDGTNQETQYFGPGTRLLVL.

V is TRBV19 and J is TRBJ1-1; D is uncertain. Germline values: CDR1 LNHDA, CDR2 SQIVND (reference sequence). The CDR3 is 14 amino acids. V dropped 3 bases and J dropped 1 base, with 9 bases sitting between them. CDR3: CASSIFAQNTEAFF. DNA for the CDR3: TGTGCCAGTAGTATCTTCGCCCAGAACACTGAAGCTTTCTTT.

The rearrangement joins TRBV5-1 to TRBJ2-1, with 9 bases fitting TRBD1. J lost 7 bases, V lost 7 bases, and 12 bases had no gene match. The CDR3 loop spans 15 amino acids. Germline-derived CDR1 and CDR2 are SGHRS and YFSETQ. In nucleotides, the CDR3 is TGCGCCAGCTACGCATATGGGACAGGGACGAATGAGCAGTTCTTC. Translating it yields CASYAYGTGTNEQFF.

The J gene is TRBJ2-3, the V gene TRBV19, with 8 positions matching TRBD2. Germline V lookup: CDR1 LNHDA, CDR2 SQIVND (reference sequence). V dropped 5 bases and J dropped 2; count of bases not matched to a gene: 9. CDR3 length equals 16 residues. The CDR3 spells CASSPAGGRPTDTQYF. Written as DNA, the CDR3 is TGTGCCAGTAGTCCGGCGGGGGGCCGACCCACAGATACGCAGTATTTT.

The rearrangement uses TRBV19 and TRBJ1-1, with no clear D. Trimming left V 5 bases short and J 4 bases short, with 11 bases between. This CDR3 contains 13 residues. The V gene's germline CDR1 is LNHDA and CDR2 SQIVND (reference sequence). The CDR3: CASSAGASTEAFF. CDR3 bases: TGTGCCAGTAGTGCCGGTGCTAGCACTGAAGCTTTCTTT.

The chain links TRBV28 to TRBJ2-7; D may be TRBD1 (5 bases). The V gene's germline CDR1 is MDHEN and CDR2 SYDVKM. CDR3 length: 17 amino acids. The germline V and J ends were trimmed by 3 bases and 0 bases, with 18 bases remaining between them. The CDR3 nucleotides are TGTGCCAGCAGTTTCGGTACCGAAGGGGTCGACTCCTACGAGCAGTACTTC. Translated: CASSFGTEGVDSYEQYF.

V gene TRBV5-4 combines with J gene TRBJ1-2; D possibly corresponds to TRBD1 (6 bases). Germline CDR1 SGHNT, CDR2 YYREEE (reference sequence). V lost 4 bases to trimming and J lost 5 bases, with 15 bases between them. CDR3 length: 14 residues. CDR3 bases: TGTGCCAGCAGCCAAGATGGGGGCTATTATGGCTACACCTTC. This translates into CASSQDGGYYGYTF. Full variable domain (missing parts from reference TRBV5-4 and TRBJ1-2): ETGVTQSPTHLIKTRGQQVTLRCSSQSGHNTVSWYQQALGQGPQFIFQYYREEENGRGNFPPRFSGLQFPNYSSELNVNALELDDSALYLCASSQDGGYYGYTFGSGTRLTVV.

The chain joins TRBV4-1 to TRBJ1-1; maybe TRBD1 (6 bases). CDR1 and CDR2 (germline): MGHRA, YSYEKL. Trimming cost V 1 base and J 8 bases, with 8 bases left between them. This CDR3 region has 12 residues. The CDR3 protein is CASSQGTAEAFF. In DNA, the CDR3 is TGCGCCAGCAGCCAAGGGACAGCCGAAGCTTTCTTT.

This CDR3 reads CASSHPTGREVGNTEAFF. The CDR3, as DNA: TGCGCCAGCAGCCACCCGACAGGTAGAGAGGTGGGGAACACTGAAGCTTTCTTT. This chain joins TRBV4-1 and TRBJ1-1, with D perhaps matching TRBD1 (6 bases). V was cut by 3 bases and J by 1 base, with 21 bases left in between. The CDR3 is made up of 18 amino acids. Germline V gene sequence: CDR1 MGHRA, CDR2 YSYEKL.

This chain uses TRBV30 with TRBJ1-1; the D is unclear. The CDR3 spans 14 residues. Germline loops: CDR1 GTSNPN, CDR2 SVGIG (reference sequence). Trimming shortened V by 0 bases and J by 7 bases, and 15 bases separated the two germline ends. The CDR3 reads CAWSVGVGIVEAFF. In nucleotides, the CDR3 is TGTGCCTGGAGTGTCGGGGTTGGTATAGTTGAAGCTTTCTTT.

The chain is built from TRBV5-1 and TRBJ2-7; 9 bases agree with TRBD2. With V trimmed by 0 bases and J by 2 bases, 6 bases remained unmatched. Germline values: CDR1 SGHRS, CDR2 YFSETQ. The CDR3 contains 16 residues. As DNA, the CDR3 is TGCGCCAGCAGCTTGGCCGGTCTAGCGGGAACCTACGAGCAGTACTTC. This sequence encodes CASSLAGLAGTYEQYF. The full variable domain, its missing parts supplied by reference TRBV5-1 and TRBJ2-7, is KAGVTQTPRYLIKTRGQQVTLSCSPISGHRSVSWYQQTPGQGLQFLFEYFSETQRNKGNFPGRFSGRQFSNSRSEMNVSTLELGDSALYLCASSLAGLAGTYEQYFGPGTRLTVT.

The CDR3 bases are TGCGCCAGCAGCCAAGAATGGGGGGGCAATGAGCAGTTCTTC. Encoded protein: CASSQEWGGNEQFF. V usage is TRBV4-3 and J usage is TRBJ2-1, with 7 bases identical to TRBD2. Germline trimming cut 0 bases from V and 6 bases from J; bases unmatched to any gene: 2. Germline lookup yields CDR1 LGHNA and CDR2 YSLEER. The CDR3 covers 14 residues.